The 26 T cell receptor beta chains below were found in one sample sequenced in a study of T cell changes during pregnancy in multiple sclerosis. Data came from immunoSEQ multiplex PCR; TCRdb stores just in-frame clones and leaves some out. The table lists under 95,000 clones, 90% to 95% of them singletons. Sequenced here: peripheral blood, sampled after pregnancy. The receptors originated from a female donor in good health, enrolled as a control in a pregnancy study.

CDR3 sequence reads: CAWRTSGGPKGYF. In nucleotides, the CDR3 is TGTGCCTGGAGGACTAGCGGGGGGCCTAAGGGGTATTTT. The chain has TRBV30 and TRBJ2-3, with 13 bases matching TRBD2. CDR3 size: 13 residues. V was clipped by 3 bases and J by 14 bases; unmatched bases: 8. CDR1 is GTSNPN and CDR2 is SVGIG in the germline V gene (reference sequence). The full variable domain, its missing parts supplied by reference TRBV30 and TRBJ2-3, is SQTIHQWPATLVQPVGSPLSLECTVEGTSNPNLYWYRQAAGRGLQLLFYSVGIGQISSEVPQNLSASRPQDRQFILSSKKLLLSDSGFYLCAWRTSGGPKGYFGPGTRLTVL.

The chain is built from TRBV5-1 and TRBJ2-7; D may be TRBD2 (5 bases). The V end lost 4 bases, the J end lost 2 bases, and 16 bases lay between the germline ends. The V gene's germline CDR1 is SGHRS and CDR2 YFSETQ. This CDR3 contains 15 residues. CDR3 region: CASSPRRGETYEQYF. The CDR3 nucleotides read TGCGCCAGCAGCCCCCGTCGGGGAGAGACCTACGAGCAGTACTTC.

The chain uses TRBV15 and TRBJ2-1; D uncertain. CDR1 is LNHNV and CDR2 is YYDKDF in the germline V gene (reference sequence). Trimming shortened V by 6 bases and J by 1 base, and 7 bases separated the two germline ends. The CDR3 sequence is 13 residues long. DNA for the CDR3: TGTGCCACCAGACGGGTTTCCTACAATGAGCAGTTCTTC. Translating gives CATRRVSYNEQFF.

The genes are TRBV10-2 and TRBJ2-2, with D maybe TRBD1 (5 bases). Trimming removed 11 bases from V and 6 bases from J, with 13 bases in between. The CDR3 covers 12 residues. Germline V lookup: CDR1 WSHSY, CDR2 SAAADI. The chain's CDR3 is CAAVGHSGELFF. Here the CDR3 DNA reads TGCGCCGCCGTGGGGCATTCCGGGGAGCTGTTTTTT.

This sequence joins TRBV6-6 and TRBJ1-1; no clear D. The CDR3 is made up of 13 amino acids. V lost 7 bases, J lost 2 bases, and 11 bases lay in between. Per germline, CDR1 MNHNY and CDR2 SVGAGI (reference sequence). CDR3 bases: TGTGCCAGCACCCAAACTGCTAACACTGAAGCTTTCTTT. This gives the protein CASTQTANTEAFF.

V usage is TRBV10-3 and J usage is TRBJ2-2, with a weak D call TRBD1 (6 bases). Germline values: CDR1 ENHRY, CDR2 SYGVKD. The CDR3 is made up of 14 amino acids. With 1 base removed from V and 6 bases from J, the gap between germline ends came to 9 bases. In nucleotides, the CDR3 is TGTGCCATCAGTGAGTACGGGACACCCGGGGAGCTGTTTTTT. This translates into CAISEYGTPGELFF.

The chain recombines TRBV2 with TRBJ1-4; D call uncertain. V lost 8 bases and J 8 bases, leaving 12 bases between the germline ends. Germline-derived CDR1 and CDR2 are SNHLY and FYNNEI. CDR3 size: 12 residues. CDR3 amino acids: CASREAREKLFF. As DNA, the CDR3 is TGTGCCAGCCGGGAGGCGAGGGAAAAACTGTTTTTT.

The genes are TRBV18 and TRBJ1-4, with 7 bases matching TRBD1. V trimming: 3 bases; J trimming: 8 bases; junction bases outside the gene matches: 6. Germline values: CDR1 KGHSH, CDR2 LQKENI. This CDR3 is 14 amino acids long. In DNA, the CDR3 is TGTGCCAGCTCACCCCATACAGGGGCAGAAAAACTGTTTTTT. Its protein product is CASSPHTGAEKLFF.

This chain uses TRBV19 with TRBJ2-7; no clear D gene. V lost 5 bases, J lost 4 bases, and 6 bases lay in between. CDR3 length: 11 residues. Germline V CDR1 and CDR2: LNHDA, SQIVND (reference sequence). CDR3 nucleotide sequence: TGTGCCAGTAGTCCCGGGTACGAGCAGTACTTC. Translating gives CASSPGYEQYF.

V is TRBV30 and J is TRBJ1-1, with 9 bases lining up with TRBD1. J gave up 11 bases and V 0 bases, and 13 bases lay outside the gene matches. The V gene's germline CDR1 is GTSNPN and CDR2 SVGIG (reference sequence). This CDR3 has 15 amino acids. In DNA form, the CDR3 reads TGTGCCTGGAGTGTAGGATCGGGACAGGGTAGGGGTGCTTTCTTT. Protein product: CAWSVGSGQGRGAFF.

V and J are TRBV5-4 and TRBJ2-5; 9 nucleotides line up with TRBD2. Trimming cost V 5 bases and J 2 bases; bases outside gene matches: 7. Germline loops: CDR1 SGHNT, CDR2 YYREEE (reference sequence). This CDR3 has 15 residues. CDR3 amino acids: CASRAILAGQETQYF. CDR3 DNA sequence: TGTGCCAGCAGGGCGATTCTAGCGGGGCAAGAGACCCAGTACTTC.

The chain carries TRBV9 and TRBJ1-2; TRBD1 is a possible D gene (5 bases). Germline CDR1 SGDLS, CDR2 YYNGEE. V shed 4 bases and J shed 4 bases, with 11 bases lying between them. There are 13 residues in the CDR3. CDR3 amino acids: CASSQAGTYGYTF. The CDR3 DNA is TGTGCCAGCAGCCAGGCGGGGACCTATGGCTACACCTTC.

The chain is built from TRBV7-6 and TRBJ1-1; 10 positions match TRBD1. The V segment lost 5 bases and the J segment 4 bases; nucleotides outside the gene matches: 4. Germline V gives CDR1 SGHVS, CDR2 FNYEAQ. CDR3 length: 14 amino acids. In DNA form, the CDR3 reads TGTGCCAGCAGCCCGTGGACAGGGGGCACTGAAGCTTTCTTT. Translation gives CASSPWTGGTEAFF.

J is TRBJ1-2 and V is TRBV6-5, with D possibly being TRBD1 (5 bases). V lost 0 bases and J lost 7, with 12 bases in between. The CDR3 totals 14 residues. The germline CDR1 and CDR2 sequences are MNHEY and SVGAGI. The CDR3 DNA reads TGTGCCAGCAGTTACTCCGCGGGGGTGGGTGGCTACACCTTC. It is translated as CASSYSAGVGGYTF.

The V and J genes are TRBV5-6 and TRBJ1-6; D possibly corresponds to TRBD1 (5 bases). The germline CDR1 and CDR2 sequences are SGHDT and YYEEEE. The CDR3 totals 14 residues. Trimming shortened V by 5 bases and J by 6 bases, and 12 bases separated the two germline ends. CDR3 sequence reads: CASSYGGTNSPLHF. CDR3 nucleotides: TGTGCCAGCAGTTACGGGGGGACTAATTCACCCCTCCACTTT.

The chain joins TRBV7-2 to TRBJ1-2, with 7 bases aligning to TRBD1. The germline CDR1 and CDR2 sequences are SGHTA and FQGNSA. The CDR3 has 15 residues. V was clipped by 3 bases and J by 8 bases; unmatched bases: 12. CDR3 loop: CASSFIQGQGGGYTF. The CDR3 DNA sequence: TGTGCCAGCAGCTTCATACAGGGTCAAGGGGGCGGCTACACCTTC.

The sample holds one count of this clone. V gene TRBV28 combines with J gene TRBJ1-5, with TRBD1 as a possible D gene (6 bases). With 2 bases removed from V and 7 bases from J, the gap between germline ends came to 15 bases. Germline V gene data show CDR1 as MDHEN and CDR2 as SYDVKM. The CDR3 covers 15 residues. CDR3 protein: CASSLDQGQGQPQHF. CDR3 nucleotides: TGTGCCAGCAGTTTAGACCAGGGGCAAGGGCAGCCCCAGCATTTT.

On this clone itself: Other DNA sequences in the sample encode the same CDR3. The chain links TRBV4-3 to TRBJ2-7, with a tentative D call TRBD2 (5 bases). The CDR3 consists of 13 residues. The V gene's germline CDR1 is LGHNA and CDR2 YSLEER. V dropped 1 base and J dropped 1 base, with 5 bases sitting between them. CDR3 region: CASSQGRSYEQYF. DNA of the CDR3: TGCGCCAGCAGCCAAGGGAGGTCCTACGAGCAGTACTTC.

The CDR3 is CASSQTSGGSYEQYF. The CDR3 DNA reads as TGCGCCAGCAGCCAGACTAGCGGGGGATCCTACGAGCAGTACTTC. V usage is TRBV4-3 and J usage is TRBJ2-7, with 12 bases lining up with TRBD2. Trimming removed 3 bases from V and 1 base from J; junction bases left unmatched: 1. The CDR3 contains 15 residues. Germline V gives CDR1 LGHNA, CDR2 YSLEER.

The rearrangement uses TRBV7-2 and TRBJ2-7; possibly TRBD2 for D (5 bases). The germline V gene has CDR1 SGHTA and CDR2 FQGNSA. The CDR3 is made up of 14 amino acids. The V and J ends lost 6 bases and 2 bases respectively, with 14 bases between them. CDR3 in amino acids: CASSSDSSTYEQYF. The CDR3 region has the DNA TGTGCCAGCAGTTCGGACTCGTCGACCTACGAGCAGTACTTC.

The chain has TRBV11-2 and TRBJ1-1; 7 bases are shared with TRBD1. J was trimmed by 0 bases and V by 5 bases; bases with no gene match: 3. This CDR3 is 14 amino acids long. CDR1 and CDR2 (germline): SGHAT, FQNNGV. The chain's CDR3 is CASSVGQVNTEAFF. DNA for the CDR3: TGTGCCAGCAGCGTCGGACAGGTGAACACTGAAGCTTTCTTT.

The chain has TRBV4-1 and TRBJ2-3, with TRBD1 matching over 9 bases. Germline V gene lookup returns CDR1 MGHRA and CDR2 YSYEKL. The J segment lost 12 bases and the V segment lost 3 bases, leaving 7 bases of the junction unmatched. The length of the CDR3 is 13 residues. The CDR3 sequence: CASSQTGGEPQYF. The DNA of the CDR3 is TGCGCCAGCAGCCAGACAGGGGGGGAACCCCAGTATTTT.

V is TRBV4-1 and J is TRBJ1-4; TRBD1 aligns across 9 bases. There are 16 residues in the CDR3. Losses at the gene ends were 3 bases for V and 8 bases for J; bases not matched to a gene: 10. Germline CDR1 reads MGHRA; CDR2 reads YSYEKL. The CDR3 sequence is CASSHNKGQGGEKLFF. The CDR3 bases are TGCGCCAGCAGCCACAACAAGGGACAGGGCGGCGAAAAACTGTTTTTT.

The rearrangement links TRBV20-1 to TRBJ2-7; tentative D call: TRBD2 (6 bases). The CDR3 runs 11 residues. Germline V gene sequence: CDR1 DFQATT, CDR2 SNEGSKA (reference sequence). Trimming cost V 5 bases and J 1 base, with 6 bases left between them. Here the CDR3 DNA reads TGCAGTGCTCGGGAGTCCTACGAGCAGTACTTC. Its protein product is CSARESYEQYF.

This clone appeared a single time. The J gene is TRBJ2-1, the V gene TRBV14; D unresolved. Looked up from germline, CDR1 is SGHDN and CDR2 is FVKESK. V lost 0 bases and J 0 bases, leaving 9 bases between the germline ends. The CDR3 runs 16 residues. The CDR3 reads CASSQDRFRSYNEQFF. DNA for the CDR3: TGTGCCAGCAGCCAAGACAGGTTTCGCTCCTACAATGAGCAGTTCTTC.

As regards this clone: A junction end diverges from the germline sequence, so it may reflect a read error. The chain links TRBV7-7 to TRBJ2-2, with 7 bases aligning to TRBD1. The germline gives CDR1 SSHAT, CDR2 FNYEAQ (reference sequence). The length of the CDR3 is 15 residues. The CDR3 protein is CASSLNRGNTGELFF. In DNA, the CDR3 is TGTGCTAGCAGCTTAAACAGGGGGAACACCGGGGAGCTGTTTTTT. Full variable domain (outside the CDR3, taken from reference TRBV7-7 and TRBJ2-2): GAGVSQSPRYKVTKRGQDVTLRCDPISSHATLYWYQQALGQGPEFLTYFNYEAQPDKSGLPSDRFSAERPEGSISTLTIQRTEQRDSAMYRCASSLNRGNTGELFFGEGSRLTVL.